This T cell receptor (beta chain) was profiled in a study of T-cell reconstitution after alpha-beta-depleted transplantation in children. Deletions cut 5 bases from V and 11 bases from J, with 15 bases between. The CDR3 runs to 12 residues. Germline values: CDR1 MNHEY, CDR2 SVGAGI. Using unique molecular identifiers, the investigators prepared the TCRbeta library. TCRdb re-called the PCR reads through MiXCR, storing one row per CDR3 protein. Among hundreds of thousands of distinct CDR3 sequences listed, around 13% were seen once. In this sample, this clonotype turned up a few times. V and J are TRBV6-5 and TRBJ1-1; D unclear. The sequence came from a girl aged 2 to 9 with congenital amegakaryocytic thrombocytopenia, due to receive a stem cell transplant. The sequencing used PBMCs, collected before TCRalphabeta/CD19-depleted stem cell transplant. The CDR3 sequence is CASSDPPWAAFF. The CDR3 bases are TGTGCCAGCAGTGACCCCCCCTGGGCGGCTTTCTTT.